The sequence of this T cell receptor beta chain was determined in a study of OX40 agonist ivuxolimab in advanced cancers. The wider study: Given to patients was ivuxolimab, an agonistic anti-OX40 (CD134) antibody.

Per the germline V gene, CDR1 is LGHNA and CDR2 is YSLEER. V trimming: 0 bases; J trimming: 5 bases; junction bases outside the gene matches: 8. The CDR3 consists of 16 residues. Sampled blood was obtained at baseline, cycle 4 day 1, and cycle 7 day 1. Regarding the study as a whole: Also showing low normalized T-cell clonal expansion were some of the nonresponders. Partial responders dosed at 0.1-3.0 mg/kg displayed clonal expansion ranking among the lowest.

Points on this clone: The antigen is undetermined.

Repertoires were generated with immunoSEQ multiplex PCR, while TCRdb's copy carries only in-frame clones and drops some. The sample consists of some 71,000 clones, 65% to 85% of them appearing once. The gene calls are TRBV4-3 and TRBJ1-2, with 8 bases lining up with TRBD1. The sample was CD4+ or CD8+ T cells sorted from blood, taken in a trial of the OX40 agonist ivuxolimab. This sequence was found in an adult with an advanced solid tumor such as melanoma, head and neck, liver or kidney cancer. CDR3 residues: CASSQDLGTGAYGYTF. CDR3 DNA: TGCGCCAGCAGCCAAGATCTTGGGACAGGAGCTTATGGCTACACCTTC.